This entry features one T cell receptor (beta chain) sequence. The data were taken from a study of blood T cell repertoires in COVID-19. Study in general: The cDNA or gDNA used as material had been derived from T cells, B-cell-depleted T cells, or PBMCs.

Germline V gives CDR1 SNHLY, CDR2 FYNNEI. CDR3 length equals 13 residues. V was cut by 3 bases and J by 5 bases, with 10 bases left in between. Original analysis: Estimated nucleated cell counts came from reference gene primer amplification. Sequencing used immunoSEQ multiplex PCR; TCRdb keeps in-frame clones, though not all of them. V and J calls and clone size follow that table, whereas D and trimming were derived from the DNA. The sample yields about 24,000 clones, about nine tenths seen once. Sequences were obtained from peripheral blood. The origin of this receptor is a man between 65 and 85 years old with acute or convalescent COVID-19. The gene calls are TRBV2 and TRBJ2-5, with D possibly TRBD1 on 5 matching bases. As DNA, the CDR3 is TGTGCCAGCAGTGATCGACCAGGGGAGACCCAGTACTTC. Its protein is CASSDRPGETQYF. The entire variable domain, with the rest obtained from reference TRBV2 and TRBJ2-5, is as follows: EPEVTQTPSHQVTQMGQEVILRCVPISNHLYFYWYRQILGQKVEFLVSFYNNEISEKSEIFDDQFSVERPDGSNFTLKIRSTKLEDSAMYFCASSDRPGETQYFGPGTRLLVL.